One sample yielded the 4 T cell receptor beta chains listed below, sequenced in a study of shared clonotypes between healthy human individuals. Libraries were prepared by immunoSEQ multiplex PCR; TCRdb keeps only in-frame clonotypes and omits some of them. The sample consists of fewer than 850,000 clones, about 96% of them appearing once. Terminally differentiated effector memory CD45RA+ cells were excluded by CCR7 positive selection of CD45RO-negative cells. The sample consisted of naive CD8+ T cells sorted from blood. Receptors were obtained from a man aged 30-40 years in good health.

The CDR3: CASSLPAEQAFF. CDR3 DNA: TGCGCCAGCAGCCTACCGGCTGAGCAAGCTTTCTTT. The chain employs TRBV5-1 and TRBJ1-1; D not certain. CDR1 is SGHRS, CDR2 YFSETQ, per germline. V lost 4 bases to trimming and J lost 9 bases, with 13 bases between them. The CDR3 totals 12 residues. Complete variable domain (other parts from reference TRBV5-1 and TRBJ1-1): KAGVTQTPRYLIKTRGQQVTLSCSPISGHRSVSWYQQTPGQGLQFLFEYFSETQRNKGNFPGRFSGRQFSNSRSEMNVSTLELGDSALYLCASSLPAEQAFFGQGTRLTVV.

The V call is TRBV11-2, the J call TRBJ2-7, with D maybe TRBD1 (5 bases). The CDR3 contains 15 residues. Between the trimmed V and J ends, which lost 2 bases and 2 bases, there was a span of 13 bases. CDR1 is SGHAT and CDR2 is FQNNGV in the germline V gene. CDR3 bases: TGTGCCAGCAGCTTAAGTCGACAGCCCGCCTACGAGCAGTACTTC. Amino acid sequence: CASSLSRQPAYEQYF.

This chain uses TRBV6-1 with TRBJ1-5; 9 nucleotides align to TRBD1. The germline V gene has CDR1 MNHNS and CDR2 SASEGT. J lost 5 bases, V lost 7 bases, and 6 bases had no gene match. This CDR3 spans 14 amino acids. CDR3 protein: CASKDRGIDQPQHF. The CDR3 DNA sequence: TGTGCCAGCAAGGACAGGGGAATTGATCAGCCCCAGCATTTT.

The chain couples TRBV29-1 to TRBJ2-3, with TRBD2 as a possible D gene (6 bases). The CDR3 is 12 amino acids. The germline CDR1 and CDR2 sequences are SQVTM and ANQGSEA. Trimming shortened V by 7 bases and J by 4 bases, and 12 bases separated the two germline ends. CDR3 DNA sequence: TGCAGCGCCGGGAGTCTCGCAGATACGCAGTATTTT. Protein sequence: CSAGSLADTQYF.